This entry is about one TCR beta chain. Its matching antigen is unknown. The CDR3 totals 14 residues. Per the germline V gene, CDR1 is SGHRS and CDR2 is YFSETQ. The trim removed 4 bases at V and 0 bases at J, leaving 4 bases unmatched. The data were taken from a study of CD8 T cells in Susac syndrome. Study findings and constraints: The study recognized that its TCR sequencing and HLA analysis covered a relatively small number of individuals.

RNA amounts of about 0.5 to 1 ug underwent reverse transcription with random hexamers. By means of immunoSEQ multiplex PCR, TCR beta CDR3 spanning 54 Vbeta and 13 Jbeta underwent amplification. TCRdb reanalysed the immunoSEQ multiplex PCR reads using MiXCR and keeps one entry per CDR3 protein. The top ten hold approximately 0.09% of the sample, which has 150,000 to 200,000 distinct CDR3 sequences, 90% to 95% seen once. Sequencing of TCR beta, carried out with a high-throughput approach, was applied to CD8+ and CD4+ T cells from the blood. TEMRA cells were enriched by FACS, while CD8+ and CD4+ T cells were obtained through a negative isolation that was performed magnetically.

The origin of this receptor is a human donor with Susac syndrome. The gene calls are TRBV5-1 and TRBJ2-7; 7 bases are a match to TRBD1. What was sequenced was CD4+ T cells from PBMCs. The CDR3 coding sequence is TGCGCCAGCAGCGTGGGACAGACCTCCTACGAGCAGTACTTC. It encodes CASSVGQTSYEQYF. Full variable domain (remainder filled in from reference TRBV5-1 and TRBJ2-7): KAGVTQTPRYLIKTRGQQVTLSCSPISGHRSVSWYQQTPGQGLQFLFEYFSETQRNKGNFPGRFSGRQFSNSRSEMNVSTLELGDSALYLCASSVGQTSYEQYFGPGTRLTVT.